Sequencing of this T cell receptor beta chain was carried out in a study of early T cells in non-severe SARS-CoV-2 infection. The wider study: The input, bulk RNA from unsorted whole blood, was sequenced, and chains were unpaired. Study outcomes and limitations: Using VDJdb, the matching emphasized anti-spike CD8 responses while missing private and CD4 specificities.

This clonotype was detected many times. What it binds is not known. The CDR3 loop spans 13 amino acids. Trimming took off 5 bases at V and 4 bases at J, with 12 bases between the two ends. Per the germline V gene, CDR1 is SGHVS and CDR2 is FNYEAQ. As part of library construction, unique molecular identifiers were attached to individual cDNA molecules. Each CDR3 protein gets one entry after TCRdb re-called the 5' RACE reads with MiXCR. The sample has about 61,000 distinct CDR3 sequences; 11% are singletons. The TCR comes from an adult who was a healthcare worker with PCR-confirmed SARS-CoV-2 infection or an uninfected control (not recorded which). Sequences were obtained from whole blood. This sequence joins TRBV7-6 and TRBJ2-7, with no clear D. The CDR3 bases are TGTGCCAGCAGCCCAGACGGTTTATACGAGCAGTACTTC. This translates into CASSPDGLYEQYF.